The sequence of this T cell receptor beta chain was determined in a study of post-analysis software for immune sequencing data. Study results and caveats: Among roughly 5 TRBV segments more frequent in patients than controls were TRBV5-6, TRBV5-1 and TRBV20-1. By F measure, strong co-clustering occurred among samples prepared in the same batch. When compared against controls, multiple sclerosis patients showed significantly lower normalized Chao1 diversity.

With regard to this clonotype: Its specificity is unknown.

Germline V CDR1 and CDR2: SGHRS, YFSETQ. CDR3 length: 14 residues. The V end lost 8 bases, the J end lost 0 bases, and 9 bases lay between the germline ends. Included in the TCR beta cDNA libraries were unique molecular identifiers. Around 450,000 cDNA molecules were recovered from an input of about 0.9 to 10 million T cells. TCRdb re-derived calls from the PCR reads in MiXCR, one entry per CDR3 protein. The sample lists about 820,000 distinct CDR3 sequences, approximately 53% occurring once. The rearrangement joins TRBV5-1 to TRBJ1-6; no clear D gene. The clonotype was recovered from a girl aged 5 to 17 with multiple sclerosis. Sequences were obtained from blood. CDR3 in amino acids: CARDIVSYNSPLHF. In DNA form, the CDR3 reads TGCGCCAGAGACATTGTCTCCTATAATTCACCCCTCCACTTT.